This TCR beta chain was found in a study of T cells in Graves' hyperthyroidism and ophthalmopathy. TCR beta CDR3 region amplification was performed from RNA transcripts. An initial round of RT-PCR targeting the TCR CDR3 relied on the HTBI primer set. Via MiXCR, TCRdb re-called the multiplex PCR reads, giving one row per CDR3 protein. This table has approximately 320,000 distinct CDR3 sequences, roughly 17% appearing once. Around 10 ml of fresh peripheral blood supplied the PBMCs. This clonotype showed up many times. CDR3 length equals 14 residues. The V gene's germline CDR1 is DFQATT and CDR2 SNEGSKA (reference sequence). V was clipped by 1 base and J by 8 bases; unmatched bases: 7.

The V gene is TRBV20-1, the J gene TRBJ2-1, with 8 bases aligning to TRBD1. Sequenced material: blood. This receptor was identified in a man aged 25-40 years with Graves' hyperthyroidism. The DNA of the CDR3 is TGCAGTGCTAGAGGGCCAGGGGGCAGCTATGAGCAGTTCTTC. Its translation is CSARGPGGSYEQFF.